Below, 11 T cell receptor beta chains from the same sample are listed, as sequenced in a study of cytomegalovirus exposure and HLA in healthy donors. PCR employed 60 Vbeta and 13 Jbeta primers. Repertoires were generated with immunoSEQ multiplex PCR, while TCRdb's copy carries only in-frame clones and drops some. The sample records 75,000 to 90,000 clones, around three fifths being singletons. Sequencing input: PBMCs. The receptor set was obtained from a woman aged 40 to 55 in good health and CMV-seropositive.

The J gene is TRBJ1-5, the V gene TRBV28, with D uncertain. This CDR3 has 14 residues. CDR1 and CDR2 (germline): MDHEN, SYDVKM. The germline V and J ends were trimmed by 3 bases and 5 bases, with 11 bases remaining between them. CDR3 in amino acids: CASSFYGGDQPQHF. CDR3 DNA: TGTGCCAGCAGTTTTTACGGCGGTGATCAGCCCCAGCATTTT.

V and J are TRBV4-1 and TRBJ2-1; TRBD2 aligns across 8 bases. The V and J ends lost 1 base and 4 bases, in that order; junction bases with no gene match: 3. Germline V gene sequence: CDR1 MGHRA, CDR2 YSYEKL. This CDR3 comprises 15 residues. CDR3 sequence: CASSQVPSGYNEQFF. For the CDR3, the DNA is TGCGCCAGCAGCCAAGTACCTAGCGGGTACAATGAGCAGTTCTTC.

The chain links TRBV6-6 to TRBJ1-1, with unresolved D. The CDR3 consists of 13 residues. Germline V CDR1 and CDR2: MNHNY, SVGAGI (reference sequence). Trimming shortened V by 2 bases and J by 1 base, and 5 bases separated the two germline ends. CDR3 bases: TGTGCCAGCAGTTACGAGGAGAACACTGAAGCTTTCTTT. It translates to CASSYEENTEAFF.

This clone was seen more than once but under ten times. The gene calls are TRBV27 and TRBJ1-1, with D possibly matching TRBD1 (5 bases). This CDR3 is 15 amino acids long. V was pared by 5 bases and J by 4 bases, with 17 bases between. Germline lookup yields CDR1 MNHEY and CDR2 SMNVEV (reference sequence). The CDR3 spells CASSPGPSGGTEAFF. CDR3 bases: TGTGCCAGCAGTCCGGGACCGTCGGGGGGCACTGAAGCTTTCTTT.

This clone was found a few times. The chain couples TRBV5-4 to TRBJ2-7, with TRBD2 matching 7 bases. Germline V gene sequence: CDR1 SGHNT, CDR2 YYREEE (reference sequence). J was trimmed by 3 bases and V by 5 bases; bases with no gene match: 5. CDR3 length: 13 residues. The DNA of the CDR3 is TGTGCCAGCAGTCGGGACTACCTCTACGAGCAGTACTTC. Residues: CASSRDYLYEQYF. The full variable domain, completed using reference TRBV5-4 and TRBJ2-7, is ETGVTQSPTHLIKTRGQQVTLRCSSQSGHNTVSWYQQALGQGPQFIFQYYREEENGRGNFPPRFSGLQFPNYSSELNVNALELDDSALYLCASSRDYLYEQYFGPGTRLTVT.

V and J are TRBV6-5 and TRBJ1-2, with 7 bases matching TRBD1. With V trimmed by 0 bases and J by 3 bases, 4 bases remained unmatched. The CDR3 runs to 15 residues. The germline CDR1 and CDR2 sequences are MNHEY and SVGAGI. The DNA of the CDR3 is TGTGCCAGCAGTTACTCGAACAGGGGAGACTATGGCTACACCTTC. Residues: CASSYSNRGDYGYTF.

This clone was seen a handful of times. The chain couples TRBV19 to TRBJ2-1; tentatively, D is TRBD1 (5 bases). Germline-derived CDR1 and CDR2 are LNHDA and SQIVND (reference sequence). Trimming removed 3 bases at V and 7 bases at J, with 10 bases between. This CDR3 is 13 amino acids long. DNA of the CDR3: TGTGCCAGTAGTATCAGGGTCTTGAATGAGCAGTTCTTC. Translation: CASSIRVLNEQFF.

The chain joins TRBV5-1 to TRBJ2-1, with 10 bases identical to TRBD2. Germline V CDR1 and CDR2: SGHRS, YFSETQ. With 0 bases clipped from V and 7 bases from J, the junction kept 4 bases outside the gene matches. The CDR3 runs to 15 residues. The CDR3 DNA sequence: TGCGCCAGCAGCTTGGCAGCGGGAGGGGTGAATGAGCAGTTCTTC. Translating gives CASSLAAGGVNEQFF.

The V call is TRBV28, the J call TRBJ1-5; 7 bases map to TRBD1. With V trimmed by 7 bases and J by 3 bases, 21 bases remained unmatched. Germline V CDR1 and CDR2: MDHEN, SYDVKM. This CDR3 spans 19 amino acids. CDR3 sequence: CASNIPTSLDRSPNQPQHF. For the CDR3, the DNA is TGTGCCAGCAACATTCCGACGTCCCTGGACAGGAGCCCCAATCAGCCCCAGCATTTT.

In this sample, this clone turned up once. CDR3 region: CASNPGVGQPQHF. In DNA, the CDR3 is TGTGCCAGCAACCCAGGGGTTGGGCAGCCCCAGCATTTT. This chain joins TRBV28 and TRBJ1-5, with D perhaps TRBD1 (6 bases). Trimming took off 7 bases at V and 7 bases at J, with 14 bases between the two ends. CDR1 is MDHEN, CDR2 SYDVKM, per germline. This CDR3 contains 13 residues.

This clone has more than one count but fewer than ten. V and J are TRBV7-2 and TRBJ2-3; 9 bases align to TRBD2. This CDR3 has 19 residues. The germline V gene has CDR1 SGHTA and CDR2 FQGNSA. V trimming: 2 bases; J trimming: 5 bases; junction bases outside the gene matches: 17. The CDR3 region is CASSLPPPYGGRGRDTQYF. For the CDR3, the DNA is TGTGCCAGCAGCTTACCCCCCCCTTACGGCGGGAGGGGGAGAGATACGCAGTATTTT.